This TCR beta chain was captured in a study of cytomegalovirus exposure and HLA in healthy donors. Healthy bone marrow donors formed the donor group. CDR1 is MGHDK and CDR2 is SYGVNS in the germline V gene. Trimming removed 3 bases at V and 3 bases at J, with 14 bases between. CDR3 length equals 15 residues. This PCR relied on a set of 60 Vbeta primers and 13 Jbeta primers. Repertoires were generated with immunoSEQ multiplex PCR, while TCRdb's copy carries only in-frame clones and drops some. Among 80,000 to 100,000 clones listed, about 80% were seen once. Notes on this clone: Antigen: not known.

Findings and caveats of the study: The authors later found most CMV-associated TCR beta chains appeared HLA-restricted. Donor immune exposure was known only as CMV serostatus.

This receptor was taken from a female donor in good health and CMV-seropositive. This chain joins TRBV25-1 and TRBJ1-2; perhaps TRBD1 as D (5 bases). Sequenced material: PBMCs. CDR3 in DNA: TGTGCCAGCAGTGACCCCGGACGGGACTACTATGGCTACACCTTC. Translation gives CASSDPGRDYYGYTF.